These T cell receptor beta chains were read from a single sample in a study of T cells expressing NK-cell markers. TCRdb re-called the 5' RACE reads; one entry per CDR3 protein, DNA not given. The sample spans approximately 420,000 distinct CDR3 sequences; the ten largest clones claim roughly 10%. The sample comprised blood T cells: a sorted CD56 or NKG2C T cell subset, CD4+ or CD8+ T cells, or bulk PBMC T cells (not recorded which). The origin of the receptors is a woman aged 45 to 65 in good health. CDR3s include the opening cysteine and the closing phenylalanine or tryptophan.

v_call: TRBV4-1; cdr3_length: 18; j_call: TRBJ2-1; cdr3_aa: CASSQEGPGLAVINEQFF
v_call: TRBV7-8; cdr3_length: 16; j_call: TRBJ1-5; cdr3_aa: CASSLIGTDLFQPQHF
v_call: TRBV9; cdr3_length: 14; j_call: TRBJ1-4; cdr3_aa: CASSVEAPAAKLFF
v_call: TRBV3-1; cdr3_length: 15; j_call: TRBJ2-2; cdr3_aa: CASSQVLGDTGELFF
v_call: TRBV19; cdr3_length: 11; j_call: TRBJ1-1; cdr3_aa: CATVGAIEAFF
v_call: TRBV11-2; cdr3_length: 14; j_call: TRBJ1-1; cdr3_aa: CASGQDRKITEAFF
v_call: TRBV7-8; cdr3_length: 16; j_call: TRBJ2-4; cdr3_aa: CASSYQSGLAKNIQYF
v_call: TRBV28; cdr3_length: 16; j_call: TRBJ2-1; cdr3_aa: CASSLWAAGGSNEQFF
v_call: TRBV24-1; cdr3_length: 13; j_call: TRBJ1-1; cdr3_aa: CATSDPGRSEAFF
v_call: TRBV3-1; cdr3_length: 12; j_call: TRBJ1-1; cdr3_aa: CASSFPGLEAFF
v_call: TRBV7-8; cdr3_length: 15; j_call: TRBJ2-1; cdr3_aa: CASSSRGGSVNEQFF
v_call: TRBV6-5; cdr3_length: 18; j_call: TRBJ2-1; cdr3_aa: CASSYSFLAGGSYNEQFF
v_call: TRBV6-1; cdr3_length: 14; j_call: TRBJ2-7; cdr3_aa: CASQGRQASYEQYF
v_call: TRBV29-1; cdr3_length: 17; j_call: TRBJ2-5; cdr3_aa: CSVDFNRTRGAGETQYF
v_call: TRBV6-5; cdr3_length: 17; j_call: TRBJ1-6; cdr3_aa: CASSYSRAGRVESPLHF
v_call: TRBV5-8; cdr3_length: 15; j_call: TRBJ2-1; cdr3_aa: CASSLGLAFYNEQFF
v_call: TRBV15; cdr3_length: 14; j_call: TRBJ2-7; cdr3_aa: CATSSGQSSYEQYF
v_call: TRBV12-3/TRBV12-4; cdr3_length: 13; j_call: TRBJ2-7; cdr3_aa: CASSLLAGYEQYF
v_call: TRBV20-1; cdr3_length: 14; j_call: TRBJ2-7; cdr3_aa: CSARFRTNSYEQYF
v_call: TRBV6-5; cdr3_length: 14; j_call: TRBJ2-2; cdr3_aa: CASRSVTVAGELFF
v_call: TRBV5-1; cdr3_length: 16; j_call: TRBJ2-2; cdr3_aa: CASSLAVGAGTGELFF
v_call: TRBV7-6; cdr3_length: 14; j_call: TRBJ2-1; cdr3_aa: CASSLESGVNEQFF
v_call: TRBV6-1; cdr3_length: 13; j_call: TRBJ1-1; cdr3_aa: CASTLNRATEAFF
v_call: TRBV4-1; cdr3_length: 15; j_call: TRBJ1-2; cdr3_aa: CASSQEGRPNYGYTF
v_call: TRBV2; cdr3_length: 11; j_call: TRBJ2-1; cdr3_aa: CATLSLNEQFF
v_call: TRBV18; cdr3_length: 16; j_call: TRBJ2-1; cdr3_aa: CASSTMLAGASNEQFF
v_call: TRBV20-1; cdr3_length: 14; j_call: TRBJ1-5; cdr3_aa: CSASRQGMDQPQHF
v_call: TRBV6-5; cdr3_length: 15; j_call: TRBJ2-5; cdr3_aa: CASSYIRGYGETQYF
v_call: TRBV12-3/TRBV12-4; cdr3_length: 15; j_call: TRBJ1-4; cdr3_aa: CASKADRSTNEKLFF
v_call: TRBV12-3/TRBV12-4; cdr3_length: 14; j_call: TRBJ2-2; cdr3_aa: CASTPLRASGELFF
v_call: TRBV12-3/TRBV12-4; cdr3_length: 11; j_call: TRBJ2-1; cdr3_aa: CASKLNRGQFF
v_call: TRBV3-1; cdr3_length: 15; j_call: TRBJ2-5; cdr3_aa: CASRQLAGGQETQYF
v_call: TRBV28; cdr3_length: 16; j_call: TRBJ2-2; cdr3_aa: CASSLQSSGNTGELFF
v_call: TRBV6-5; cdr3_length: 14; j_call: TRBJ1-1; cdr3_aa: CASSYGGVNTEAFF
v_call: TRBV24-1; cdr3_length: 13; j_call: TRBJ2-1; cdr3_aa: CATSDLYYNEQFF
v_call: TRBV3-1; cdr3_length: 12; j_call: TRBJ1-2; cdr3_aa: CASSSTGSGYTF
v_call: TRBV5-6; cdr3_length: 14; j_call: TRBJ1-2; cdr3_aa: CASSFRSLNYGYTF
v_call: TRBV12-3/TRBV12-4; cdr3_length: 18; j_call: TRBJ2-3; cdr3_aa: CASSFPRSGGRGTDTQYF
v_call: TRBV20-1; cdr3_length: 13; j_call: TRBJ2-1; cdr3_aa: CSASRTRAGEQFF
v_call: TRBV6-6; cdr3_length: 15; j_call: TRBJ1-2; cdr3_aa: CASTGASGRIYGYTF
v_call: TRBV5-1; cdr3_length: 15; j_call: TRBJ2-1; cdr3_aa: CASSGTGSSSSEQFF
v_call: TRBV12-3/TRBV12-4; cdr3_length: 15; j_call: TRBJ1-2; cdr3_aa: CASSLSGAVNYGYTF
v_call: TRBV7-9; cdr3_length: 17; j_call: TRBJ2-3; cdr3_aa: CASSPPASPGKTDTQYF
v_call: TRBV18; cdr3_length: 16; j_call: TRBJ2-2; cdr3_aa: CASSPATGLNTGELFF